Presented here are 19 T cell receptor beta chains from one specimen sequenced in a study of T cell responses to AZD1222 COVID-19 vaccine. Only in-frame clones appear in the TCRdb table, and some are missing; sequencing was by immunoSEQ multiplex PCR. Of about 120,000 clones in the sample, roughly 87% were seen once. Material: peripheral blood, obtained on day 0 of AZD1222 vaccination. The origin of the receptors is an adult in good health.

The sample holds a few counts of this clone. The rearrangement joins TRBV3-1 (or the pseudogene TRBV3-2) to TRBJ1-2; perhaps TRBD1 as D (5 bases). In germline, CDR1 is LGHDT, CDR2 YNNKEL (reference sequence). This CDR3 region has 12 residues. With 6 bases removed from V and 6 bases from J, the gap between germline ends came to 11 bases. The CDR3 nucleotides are TGTGCCAGCAGTAATACAGGAGATGGCTACACCTTC. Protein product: CASSNTGDGYTF.

This CDR3 reads CASSWGQLEQETQYF. CDR3 sequence (DNA): TGTGCCAGCAGCTGGGGACAGTTAGAACAAGAGACCCAGTACTTC. The V gene is TRBV5-6, the J gene TRBJ2-5, with TRBD1 matching 7 bases. Trimming removed 3 bases from V and 2 bases from J; junction bases left unmatched: 7. The CDR3 has 15 residues. Germline values: CDR1 SGHDT, CDR2 YYEEEE.

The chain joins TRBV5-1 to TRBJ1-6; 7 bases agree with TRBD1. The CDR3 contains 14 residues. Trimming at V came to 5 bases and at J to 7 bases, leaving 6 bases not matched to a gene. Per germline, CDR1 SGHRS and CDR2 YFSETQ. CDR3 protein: CASRGLTGNSPLHF. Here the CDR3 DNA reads TGCGCCAGCAGAGGGTTGACAGGGAATTCACCCCTCCACTTT.

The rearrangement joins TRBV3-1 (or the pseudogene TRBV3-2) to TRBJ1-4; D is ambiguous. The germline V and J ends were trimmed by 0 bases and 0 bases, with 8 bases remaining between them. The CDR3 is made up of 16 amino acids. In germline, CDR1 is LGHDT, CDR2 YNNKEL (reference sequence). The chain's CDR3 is CASSQEVAATNEKLFF. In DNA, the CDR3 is TGTGCCAGCAGCCAAGAGGTGGCAGCAACTAATGAAAAACTGTTTTTT.

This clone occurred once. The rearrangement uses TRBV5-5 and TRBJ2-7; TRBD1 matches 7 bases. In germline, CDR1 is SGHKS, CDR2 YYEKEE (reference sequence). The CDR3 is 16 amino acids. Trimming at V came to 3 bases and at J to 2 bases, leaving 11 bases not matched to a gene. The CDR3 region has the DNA TGTGCCAGCAGCTCAGAATCGACAGGGAACCCCTACGAGCAGTACTTC. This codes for CASSSESTGNPYEQYF.

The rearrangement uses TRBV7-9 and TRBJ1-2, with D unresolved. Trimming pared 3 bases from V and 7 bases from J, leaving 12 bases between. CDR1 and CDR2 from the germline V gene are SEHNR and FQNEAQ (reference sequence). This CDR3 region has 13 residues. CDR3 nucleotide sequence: TGTGCCAGCAGCTTTGGCAGGAACCCTGGCTACACCTTC. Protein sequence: CASSFGRNPGYTF.

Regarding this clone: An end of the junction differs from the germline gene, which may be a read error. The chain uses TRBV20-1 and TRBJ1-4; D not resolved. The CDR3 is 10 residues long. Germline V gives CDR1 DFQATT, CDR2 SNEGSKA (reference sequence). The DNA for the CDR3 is TGCAGTGCCAGAGTCGGGAAACTGTTTTTT. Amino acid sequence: CSARVGKLFF.

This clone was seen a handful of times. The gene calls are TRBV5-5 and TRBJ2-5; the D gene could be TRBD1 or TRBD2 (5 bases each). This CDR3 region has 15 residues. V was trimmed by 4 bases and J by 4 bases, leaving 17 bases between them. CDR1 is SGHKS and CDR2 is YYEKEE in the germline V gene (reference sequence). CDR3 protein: CASSRGRPEGETQYF. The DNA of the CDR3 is TGTGCCAGCAGCAGGGGACGCCCTGAAGGAGAGACCCAGTACTTC. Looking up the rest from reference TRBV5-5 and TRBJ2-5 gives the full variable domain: DAGVTQSPTHLIKTRGQQVTLRCSPISGHKSVSWYQQVLGQGPQFIFQYYEKEERGRGNFPDRFSARQFPNYSSELNVNALLLGDSALYLCASSRGRPEGETQYFGPGTRLLVL.

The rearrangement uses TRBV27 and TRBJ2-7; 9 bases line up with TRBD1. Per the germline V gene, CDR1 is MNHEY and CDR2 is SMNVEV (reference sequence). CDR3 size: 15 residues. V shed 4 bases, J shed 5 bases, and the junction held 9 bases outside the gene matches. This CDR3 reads CASSYNPGTGNEQYF. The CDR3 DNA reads TGTGCCAGCAGTTATAACCCCGGGACAGGGAACGAGCAGTACTTC.

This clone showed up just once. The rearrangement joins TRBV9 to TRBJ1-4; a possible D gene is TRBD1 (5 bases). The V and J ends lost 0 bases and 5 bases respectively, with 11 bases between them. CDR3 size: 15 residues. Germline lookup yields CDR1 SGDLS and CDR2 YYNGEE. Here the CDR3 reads CASSVDGGLNEKLFF. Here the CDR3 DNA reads TGTGCCAGCAGCGTAGACGGGGGACTAAATGAAAAACTGTTTTTT.

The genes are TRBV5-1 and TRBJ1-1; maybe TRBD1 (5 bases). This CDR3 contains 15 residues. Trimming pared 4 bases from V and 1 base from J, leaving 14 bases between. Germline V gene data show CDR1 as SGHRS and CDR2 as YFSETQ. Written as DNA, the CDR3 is TGCGCCAGCAGCCGTTGGGGGGACGGGAACACTGAAGCTTTCTTT. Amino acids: CASSRWGDGNTEAFF.

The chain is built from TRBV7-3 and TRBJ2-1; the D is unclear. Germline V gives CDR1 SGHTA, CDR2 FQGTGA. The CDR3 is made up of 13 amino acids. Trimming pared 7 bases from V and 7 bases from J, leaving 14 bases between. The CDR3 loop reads CASTKGSDNEQFF. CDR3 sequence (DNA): TGTGCCAGCACCAAAGGGTCGGATAATGAGCAGTTCTTC.

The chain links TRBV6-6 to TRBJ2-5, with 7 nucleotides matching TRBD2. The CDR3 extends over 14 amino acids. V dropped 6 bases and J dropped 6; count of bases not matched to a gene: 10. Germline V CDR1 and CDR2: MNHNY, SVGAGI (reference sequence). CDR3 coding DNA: TGTGCCAGCAGACCCCCTAGGGAGGGCAAGACCCAGTACTTC. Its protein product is CASRPPREGKTQYF.

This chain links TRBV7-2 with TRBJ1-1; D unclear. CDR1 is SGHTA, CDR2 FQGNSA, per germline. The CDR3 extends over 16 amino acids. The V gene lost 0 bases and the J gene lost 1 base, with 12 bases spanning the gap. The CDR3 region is CASSLALLGRNTEAFF. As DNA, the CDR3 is TGTGCCAGCAGCTTAGCGTTACTCGGCAGGAACACTGAAGCTTTCTTT.

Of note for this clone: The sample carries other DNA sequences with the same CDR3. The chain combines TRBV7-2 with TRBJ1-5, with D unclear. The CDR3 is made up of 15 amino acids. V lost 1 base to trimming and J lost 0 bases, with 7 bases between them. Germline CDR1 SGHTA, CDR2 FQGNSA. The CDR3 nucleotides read TGTGCCAGCAGCTTAGTACCCAATAGCAATCAGCCCCAGCATTTT. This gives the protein CASSLVPNSNQPQHF. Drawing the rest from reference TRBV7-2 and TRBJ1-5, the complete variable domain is GAGVSQSPSNKVTEKGKDVELRCDPISGHTALYWYRQSLGQGLEFLIYFQGNSAPDKSGLPSDRFSAERTGGSVSTLTIQRTQQEDSAVYLCASSLVPNSNQPQHFGDGTRLSIL.

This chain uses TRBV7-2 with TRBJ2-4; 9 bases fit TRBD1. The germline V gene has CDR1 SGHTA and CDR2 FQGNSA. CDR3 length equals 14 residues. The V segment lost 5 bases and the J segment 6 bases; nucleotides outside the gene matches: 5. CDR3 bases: TGTGCCAGCAGCCCGACGACAGGGGGAAACATTCAGTACTTC. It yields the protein CASSPTTGGNIQYF. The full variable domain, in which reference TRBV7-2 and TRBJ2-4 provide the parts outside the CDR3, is GAGVSQSPSNKVTEKGKDVELRCDPISGHTALYWYRQSLGQGLEFLIYFQGNSAPDKSGLPSDRFSAERTGGSVSTLTIQRTQQEDSAVYLCASSPTTGGNIQYFGAGTRLSVL.

The CDR3 bases are TGTGCCAGCAGTTTATCGGGGACGGCCACTGAAGCTTTCTTT. Encoded protein: CASSLSGTATEAFF. The genes are TRBV28 and TRBJ1-1; possible D gene TRBD1, 5 bases. Per germline, CDR1 MDHEN and CDR2 SYDVKM. Trimming took off 1 base at V and 4 bases at J, with 10 bases between the two ends. CDR3 length equals 14 residues.

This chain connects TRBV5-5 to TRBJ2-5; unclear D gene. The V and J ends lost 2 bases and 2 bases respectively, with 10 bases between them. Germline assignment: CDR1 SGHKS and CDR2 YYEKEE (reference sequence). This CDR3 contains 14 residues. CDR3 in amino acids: CASSFKTHQETQYF. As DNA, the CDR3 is TGTGCCAGCAGCTTTAAGACACATCAAGAGACCCAGTACTTC. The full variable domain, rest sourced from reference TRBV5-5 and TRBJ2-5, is DAGVTQSPTHLIKTRGQQVTLRCSPISGHKSVSWYQQVLGQGPQFIFQYYEKEERGRGNFPDRFSARQFPNYSSELNVNALLLGDSALYLCASSFKTHQETQYFGPGTRLLVL.

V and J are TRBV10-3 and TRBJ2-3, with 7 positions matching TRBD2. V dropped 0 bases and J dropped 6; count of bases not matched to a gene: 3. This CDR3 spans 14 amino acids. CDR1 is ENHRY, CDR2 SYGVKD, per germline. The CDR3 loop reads CAISESAGEDTQYF. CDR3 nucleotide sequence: TGTGCCATCAGTGAGTCGGCGGGGGAGGATACGCAGTATTTT.